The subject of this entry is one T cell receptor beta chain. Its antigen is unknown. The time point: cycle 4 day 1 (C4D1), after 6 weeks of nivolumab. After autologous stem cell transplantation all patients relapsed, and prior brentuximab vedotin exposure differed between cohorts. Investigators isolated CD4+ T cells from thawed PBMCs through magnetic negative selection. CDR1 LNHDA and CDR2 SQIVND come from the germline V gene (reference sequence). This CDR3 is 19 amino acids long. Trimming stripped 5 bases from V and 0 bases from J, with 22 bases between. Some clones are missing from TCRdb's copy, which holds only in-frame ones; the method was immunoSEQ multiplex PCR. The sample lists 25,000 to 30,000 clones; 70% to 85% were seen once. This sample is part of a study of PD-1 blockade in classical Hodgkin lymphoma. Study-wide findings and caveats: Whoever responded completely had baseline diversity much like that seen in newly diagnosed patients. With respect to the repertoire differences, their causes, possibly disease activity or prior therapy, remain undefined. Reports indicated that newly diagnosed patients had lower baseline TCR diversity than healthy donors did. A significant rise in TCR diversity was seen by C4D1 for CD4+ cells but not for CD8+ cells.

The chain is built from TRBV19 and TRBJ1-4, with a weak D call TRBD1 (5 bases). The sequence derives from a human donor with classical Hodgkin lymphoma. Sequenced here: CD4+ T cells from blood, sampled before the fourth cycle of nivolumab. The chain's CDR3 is CASSLGAQGFIATNEKLFF. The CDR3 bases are TGTGCCAGTAGTCTCGGGGCGCAGGGTTTCATCGCAACTAATGAAAAACTGTTTTTT.